The 23 T cell receptor beta chains reported below all come from one sample, sequenced in a study of cytomegalovirus exposure and HLA in healthy donors. It was with 60 Vbeta and 13 Jbeta primers that the PCR ran. This table comes from immunoSEQ multiplex PCR, and its TCRdb copy is limited to in-frame clones, with some not included. This table has 120,000 or so clones, over 65% appearing once. The specimen was PBMCs. The receptor set was obtained from a man between 18 and 35 years old in good health and CMV-seronegative.

The chain employs TRBV13 and TRBJ2-1; D perhaps matches TRBD2 (5 bases). CDR3 length equals 14 residues. The germline V gene has CDR1 PRHDT and CDR2 FYEKMQ (reference sequence). Trimming removed 1 base from V and 3 bases from J, with 7 bases in between. Written as DNA, the CDR3 is TGTGCCAGCAGCTTAGTCGGGGTCTACAATGAGCAGTTCTTC. This translates into CASSLVGVYNEQFF.

This clone was recorded a few times. The gene calls are TRBV6-5 and TRBJ1-5; D perhaps matches TRBD1 (5 bases). This CDR3 has 15 amino acids. Looked up from germline, CDR1 is MNHEY and CDR2 is SVGAGI. V was trimmed by 6 bases and J by 5 bases, leaving 17 bases between them. Here the CDR3 reads CASSPRTLQDQPQHF. The CDR3 DNA sequence: TGTGCCAGCAGCCCTAGGACACTCCAGGATCAGCCCCAGCATTTT.

This sequence joins TRBV2 and TRBJ2-3; 11 bases fit TRBD2. The CDR3 contains 16 residues. After removal of 7 bases from V and 2 bases from J, the junction contained 8 bases not matched to a gene. CDR1 SNHLY and CDR2 FYNNEI come from the germline V gene. The CDR3 nucleotides are TGTGCCAGCACCGACGGACTAGCGGGCCCCACAGATACGCAGTATTTT. Its protein is CASTDGLAGPTDTQYF.

The rearrangement uses TRBV2 and TRBJ1-1, with unresolved D. The CDR3 contains 14 residues. Per germline, CDR1 SNHLY and CDR2 FYNNEI. The germline V and J ends were trimmed by 6 bases and 0 bases, with 11 bases remaining between them. The CDR3, as DNA: TGTGCCAGCAGCCAAAAAACTATGAACACTGAAGCTTTCTTT. Translation: CASSQKTMNTEAFF.

The CDR3 here is CASSLDLTSTDTQYF. CDR3 sequence (DNA): TGCGCCAGCAGCTTGGATTTGACAAGCACAGATACGCAGTATTTT. This chain uses TRBV5-1 with TRBJ2-3, with D unresolved. Looked up from germline, CDR1 is SGHRS and CDR2 is YFSETQ. V was shortened by 0 bases and J by 0 bases, with 8 bases between the two germline ends. The CDR3 is 15 residues long.

This clone was seen only once. The chain carries TRBV19 and TRBJ2-5; 9 nucleotides line up with TRBD2. This CDR3 spans 15 amino acids. CDR1 is LNHDA and CDR2 is SQIVND in the germline V gene (reference sequence). After removal of 2 bases from V and 5 bases from J, the junction contained 6 bases not matched to a gene. CDR3 DNA: TGTGCCAGTAGTATAAGCGGGGGGCCCGGGGAGACCCAGTACTTC. Residues: CASSISGGPGETQYF.

The chain joins TRBV7-9 to TRBJ1-5; the D is unclear. Germline V gives CDR1 SEHNR, CDR2 FQNEAQ (reference sequence). The CDR3 runs 15 residues. V was shortened by 5 bases and J by 0 bases, with 11 bases between the two germline ends. This CDR3 is CASSPDWNSNQPQHF. The CDR3 DNA sequence: TGTGCCAGCAGCCCAGACTGGAATAGCAATCAGCCCCAGCATTTT.

The chain uses TRBV5-1 and TRBJ2-7, with 10 positions matching TRBD1. Germline CDR1 and CDR2: SGHRS and YFSETQ. After removal of 3 bases from V and 4 bases from J, the junction contained 7 bases not matched to a gene. CDR3 size: 15 residues. The CDR3 loop reads CASSWGQGLVYEQYF. DNA of the CDR3: TGCGCCAGCAGCTGGGGACAGGGGCTTGTGTACGAGCAGTACTTC.

In its sample, this clone was seen once. The rearrangement links TRBV5-1 to TRBJ1-2; D possibly corresponds to TRBD1 (5 bases). Trimming took off 4 bases at V and 4 bases at J, with 8 bases between the two ends. Germline V CDR1 and CDR2: SGHRS, YFSETQ. The CDR3 runs to 12 residues. The CDR3 DNA is TGCGCCAGCAGCGAGGGACTCTATGGCTACACCTTC. This sequence encodes CASSEGLYGYTF.

This clone was observed once. The chain employs TRBV28 and TRBJ1-3; TRBD1 agrees at 9 bases. J was trimmed by 0 bases and V by 4 bases; bases with no gene match: 7. From germline, CDR1 is MDHEN and CDR2 SYDVKM. The CDR3 contains 17 residues. The CDR3 loop reads CASSSTGQGSSGNTIYF. The CDR3 nucleotides read TGTGCCAGCAGTTCCACGGGACAGGGTAGCTCTGGAAACACCATATATTTT.

The chain carries TRBV4-1 and TRBJ2-5; TRBD2 agrees at 9 bases. Germline CDR1 reads MGHRA; CDR2 reads YSYEKL. The CDR3 length is 16 residues. With 0 bases clipped from V and 1 base from J, the junction kept 3 bases outside the gene matches. The CDR3 region is CASSQDNSGGQETQYF. The CDR3 nucleotides are TGCGCCAGCAGCCAAGACAATAGCGGGGGCCAAGAGACCCAGTACTTC.

This clone came up once. This chain links TRBV7-8 with TRBJ2-5; TRBD2 matches at 7 bases. The CDR3 has 13 residues. The V segment lost 6 bases and the J segment 5 bases; nucleotides outside the gene matches: 6. The V gene's germline CDR1 is SGHVS and CDR2 FQNEAQ. CDR3 amino acids: CASRWDYAETQYF. In DNA, the CDR3 is TGTGCCAGCAGATGGGACTACGCGGAGACCCAGTACTTC.

The V and J genes are TRBV6-1 and TRBJ1-5; the match to TRBD1 covers 8 bases. This CDR3 has 15 amino acids. The V segment lost 4 bases and the J segment 4 bases; nucleotides outside the gene matches: 6. In germline, CDR1 is MNHNS, CDR2 SASEGT. The CDR3 loop reads CASSASGTGNQPQHF. The DNA for the CDR3 is TGTGCCAGCAGTGCCTCCGGGACAGGAAATCAGCCCCAGCATTTT.

The J gene is TRBJ2-3, the V gene TRBV19; a weak D match, TRBD2 (5 bases). V was trimmed by 3 bases and J by 7 bases, leaving 14 bases between them. The CDR3 loop spans 14 amino acids. The germline V gene has CDR1 LNHDA and CDR2 SQIVND (reference sequence). The chain's CDR3 is CASSIGLAGNTQYF. The CDR3 DNA follows: TGTGCCAGTAGTATCGGGCTAGCTGGTAATACGCAGTATTTT. The complete variable domain, with remaining parts taken from reference TRBV19 and TRBJ2-3, reads DGGITQSPKYLFRKEGQNVTLSCEQNLNHDAMYWYRQDPGQGLRLIYYSQIVNDFQKGDIAEGYSVSREKKESFPLTVTSAQKNPTAFYLCASSIGLAGNTQYFGPGTRLTVL.

The rearrangement links TRBV5-1 to TRBJ1-1; tentatively, D is TRBD1 (5 bases). CDR1 is SGHRS, CDR2 YFSETQ, per germline. The V gene lost 3 bases and the J gene lost 7 bases, with 10 bases spanning the gap. The CDR3 runs to 12 residues. The CDR3 region is CASSSRDFEAFF. The CDR3 DNA reads TGCGCCAGCAGCTCCCGGGACTTTGAAGCTTTCTTT. Complete variable domain (other parts from reference TRBV5-1 and TRBJ1-1): KAGVTQTPRYLIKTRGQQVTLSCSPISGHRSVSWYQQTPGQGLQFLFEYFSETQRNKGNFPGRFSGRQFSNSRSEMNVSTLELGDSALYLCASSSRDFEAFFGQGTRLTVV.

J is TRBJ2-1 and V is TRBV6-5, with a weak D call TRBD2 (6 bases). The CDR3 consists of 13 residues. Germline lookup yields CDR1 MNHEY and CDR2 SVGAGI. Trimming removed 6 bases from V and 8 bases from J, with 14 bases in between. The CDR3, as DNA: TGTGCCAGCAGACTAGTCGGGACTGATGAGCAGTTCTTC. It codes for CASRLVGTDEQFF.

V gene TRBV29-1 combines with J gene TRBJ2-5; 7 bases are a match to TRBD1. CDR3 size: 14 residues. With 0 bases clipped from V and 7 bases from J, the junction kept 8 bases outside the gene matches. Germline-derived CDR1 and CDR2 are SQVTM and ANQGSEA. CDR3 bases: TGCAGCGTTGAAGATAGACAGGGAGTCGGGACCCAGTACTTC. It encodes CSVEDRQGVGTQYF.

This clone was counted a few times. The chain employs TRBV11-2 and TRBJ2-1, with 10 positions matching TRBD2. V gave up 0 bases and J gave up 4 bases; unmatched junction bases: 9. The germline V gene encodes CDR1 SGHAT and CDR2 FQNNGV. The CDR3 loop spans 18 amino acids. The CDR3 region is CASSLEDSSGGPYNEQFF. The CDR3 region has the DNA TGTGCCAGCAGCTTAGAGGATAGTAGCGGGGGGCCGTACAATGAGCAGTTCTTC.

Only a few counts were recorded for this clone. The chain combines TRBV7-9 with TRBJ1-1; 7 positions agree with TRBD1. Germline CDR1 SEHNR, CDR2 FQNEAQ (reference sequence). The CDR3 runs to 13 residues. V lost 4 bases, J lost 4 bases, and 3 bases stayed unmatched. CDR3 protein: CASSSGTATEAFF. The CDR3 coding sequence is TGTGCCAGCAGCTCAGGGACAGCCACTGAAGCTTTCTTT.

This clone was seen only a few times. The V gene is TRBV5-5, the J gene TRBJ2-2, with D unresolved. Trimming took 1 base from V and 1 from J, leaving 8 bases between them. The CDR3 has 15 residues. Looked up from germline, CDR1 is SGHKS and CDR2 is YYEKEE (reference sequence). The CDR3 nucleotides are TGTGCCAGCAGCTTGACTGCCGGGAACACCGGGGAGCTGTTTTTT. Translating gives CASSLTAGNTGELFF.

The chain employs TRBV7-9 and TRBJ1-4; 9 nucleotides align to TRBD1. CDR1 is SEHNR and CDR2 is FQNEAQ in the germline V gene (reference sequence). The V gene end was trimmed by 0 bases and the J gene end by 8 bases; junction bases not matched to a gene: 4. The CDR3 sequence is 15 residues long. Here the CDR3 reads CASSLAQGAGEKLFF. The CDR3 bases are TGTGCCAGCAGCTTAGCACAGGGGGCAGGGGAAAAACTGTTTTTT.

This clone has just one count. J is TRBJ1-2 and V is TRBV6-5; TRBD1 matches at 8 bases. The CDR3 contains 15 residues. Per the germline V gene, CDR1 is MNHEY and CDR2 is SVGAGI. J lost 7 bases, V lost 6 bases, and 13 bases had no gene match. The CDR3 reads CASSPGTGRNGGYTF. The CDR3 coding sequence is TGTGCCAGCAGCCCAGGGACAGGCCGCAACGGTGGCTACACCTTC.

This clone has just one count. J is TRBJ1-2 and V is TRBV7-9; D not resolved. V lost 0 bases, J lost 12 bases, and 14 bases lay in between. Per the germline V gene, CDR1 is SEHNR and CDR2 is FQNEAQ (reference sequence). The CDR3 sequence is 13 residues long. The CDR3 DNA reads TGTGCCAGCAGCTTAGCGTCGGCGACAAGAGACACCTTC. As protein: CASSLASATRDTF.